This T cell receptor (beta chain) was recorded in a study of blood T cells in healthy people across ages. With a J-beta primer mix and a sample-barcoded 5' primer, a second PCR ran about 7 to 12 cycles. TCRdb passed the 5' RACE reads through MiXCR, listing each CDR3 protein once. The sample consists of over 1,500,000 distinct CDR3 sequences, 40% to 55% of them appearing once. CDR1 SGHKS and CDR2 YYEKEE come from the germline V gene (reference sequence). V lost 1 base and J lost 5, with 10 bases in between. The CDR3 runs to 13 residues. The sequence was obtained from a woman between 35 and 50 years old in good health. This chain joins TRBV5-5 and TRBJ2-7, with D unclear. The sample consisted of blood. The CDR3 nucleotides read TGTGCCAGCAGCTTGCCACATGTCCACGAGCAGTACTTC. This codes for CASSLPHVHEQYF. The whole variable domain, filled in from reference TRBV5-5 and TRBJ2-7, reads DAGVTQSPTHLIKTRGQQVTLRCSPISGHKSVSWYQQVLGQGPQFIFQYYEKEERGRGNFPDRFSARQFPNYSSELNVNALLLGDSALYLCASSLPHVHEQYFGPGTRLTVT.